A selection of T cell receptor beta chains follows, all from one sample in a study of cytomegalovirus exposure and HLA in healthy donors. Sequencing used immunoSEQ multiplex PCR; TCRdb keeps in-frame clones, though not all of them. Found here are about 140,000 clones, approximately 70% of them singletons; the top ten hold about 15%. Material: PBMCs. Receptors were obtained from a human donor in good health. CDR3s include the opening cysteine and the closing phenylalanine or tryptophan. The D gene is left open where the match is weak. The size of a clone is reported for some rows only, either as once, few or many, or as a class for expanded clones.

d_gene: NA
j_gene: TRBJ1-4
v_gene: TRBV27
abundance: once
CDR3nt: TGTGCCAGCAGTCCTACAGGGTCCTTAATTGAAAAACTGTTTTTT
CDR3aa: CASSPTGSLIEKLFF

d_gene: NA
j_gene: TRBJ1-3
v_gene: TRBV7-2
abundance: NA
CDR3nt: TGTGCCAGCAGACCGGGACAATCTGGAAACACCATATATTTT
CDR3aa: CASRPGQSGNTIYF

d_gene: TRBD2
j_gene: TRBJ2-2
v_gene: TRBV29-1
abundance: NA
CDR3nt: TGCAGCGCCGTGGGTTGGGTAGCGGGGGCCACGAACACCGGGGAGCTGTTTTTT
CDR3aa: CSAVGWVAGATNTGELFF

d_gene: TRBD2
j_gene: TRBJ2-1
v_gene: TRBV30
abundance: few
CDR3nt: TGTGCCTGGAGCCGACTAGCGGGGTTCAATGAGCAGTTCTTC
CDR3aa: CAWSRLAGFNEQFF

d_gene: NA
j_gene: TRBJ1-6
v_gene: TRBV5-4
abundance: NA
CDR3nt: TGTGCCAGCAGCTTGGGGGGGCGCAATAATTCACCCCTCCACTTT
CDR3aa: CASSLGGRNNSPLHF

d_gene: NA
j_gene: TRBJ2-3
v_gene: TRBV29-1
abundance: NA
CDR3nt: TGCAGCGTTGAAGATATGGCCCCCCGAGGGATCACAGATACGCAGTATTTT
CDR3aa: CSVEDMAPRGITDTQYF

d_gene: TRBD2
j_gene: TRBJ2-1
v_gene: TRBV5-4
abundance: few
CDR3nt: TGTGCCAGCAGCTTGGCCGGTAGCGGGAGATTCGATGAGCAGTTCTTC
CDR3aa: CASSLAGSGRFDEQFF

d_gene: NA
j_gene: TRBJ1-3
v_gene: TRBV2
abundance: NA
CDR3nt: TGTGCCAGCAGTGAGCAGTCCGACAGAAGCTCTGGAAACACCATATATTTT
CDR3aa: CASSEQSDRSSGNTIYF

d_gene: NA
j_gene: TRBJ1-1
v_gene: TRBV7-8
abundance: NA
CDR3nt: TGTGCCAGCAGCCCGCGAACGACTGAAGCTTTCTTT
CDR3aa: CASSPRTTEAFF

d_gene: NA
j_gene: TRBJ2-5
v_gene: TRBV7-8
abundance: NA
CDR3nt: TGTGCCAGCAGCTCTCGGACACACGGGGAGACCCAGTACTTC
CDR3aa: CASSSRTHGETQYF

d_gene: TRBD2
j_gene: TRBJ2-7
v_gene: TRBV5-6
abundance: NA
CDR3nt: TGTGCCAGCAGCCCCGAGCCGGAAACTAGCGGGAGTTCCGAGCAGTACTTC
CDR3aa: CASSPEPETSGSSEQYF